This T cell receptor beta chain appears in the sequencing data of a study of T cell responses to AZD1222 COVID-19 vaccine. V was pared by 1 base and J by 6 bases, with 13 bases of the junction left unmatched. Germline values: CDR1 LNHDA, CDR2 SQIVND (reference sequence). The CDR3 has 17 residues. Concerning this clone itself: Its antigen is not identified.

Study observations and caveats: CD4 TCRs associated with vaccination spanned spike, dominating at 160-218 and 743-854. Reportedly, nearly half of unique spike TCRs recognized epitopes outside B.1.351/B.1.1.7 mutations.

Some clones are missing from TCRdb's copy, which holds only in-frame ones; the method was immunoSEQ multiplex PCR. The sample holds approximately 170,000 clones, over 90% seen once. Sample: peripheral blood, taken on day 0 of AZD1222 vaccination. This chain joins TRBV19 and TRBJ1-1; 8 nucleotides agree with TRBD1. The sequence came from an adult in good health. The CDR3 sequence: CASSIVPKPRGLAEAFF. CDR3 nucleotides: TGTGCCAGTAGTATAGTTCCAAAGCCCAGGGGGCTGGCTGAAGCTTTCTTT.